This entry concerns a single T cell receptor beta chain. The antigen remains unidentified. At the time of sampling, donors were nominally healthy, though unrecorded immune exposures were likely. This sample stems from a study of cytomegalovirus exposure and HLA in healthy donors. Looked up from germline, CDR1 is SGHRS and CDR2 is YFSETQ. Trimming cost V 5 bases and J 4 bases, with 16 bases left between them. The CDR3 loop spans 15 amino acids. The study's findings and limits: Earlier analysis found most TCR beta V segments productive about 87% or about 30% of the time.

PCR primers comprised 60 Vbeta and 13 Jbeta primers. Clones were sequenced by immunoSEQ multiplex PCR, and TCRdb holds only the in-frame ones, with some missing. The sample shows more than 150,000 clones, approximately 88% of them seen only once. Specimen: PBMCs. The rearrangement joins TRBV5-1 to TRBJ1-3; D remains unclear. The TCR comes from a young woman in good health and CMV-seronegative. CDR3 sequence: CASRSGGIRGNTIYF. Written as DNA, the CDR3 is TGCGCCAGCAGATCGGGAGGGATTCGGGGAAACACCATATATTTT.